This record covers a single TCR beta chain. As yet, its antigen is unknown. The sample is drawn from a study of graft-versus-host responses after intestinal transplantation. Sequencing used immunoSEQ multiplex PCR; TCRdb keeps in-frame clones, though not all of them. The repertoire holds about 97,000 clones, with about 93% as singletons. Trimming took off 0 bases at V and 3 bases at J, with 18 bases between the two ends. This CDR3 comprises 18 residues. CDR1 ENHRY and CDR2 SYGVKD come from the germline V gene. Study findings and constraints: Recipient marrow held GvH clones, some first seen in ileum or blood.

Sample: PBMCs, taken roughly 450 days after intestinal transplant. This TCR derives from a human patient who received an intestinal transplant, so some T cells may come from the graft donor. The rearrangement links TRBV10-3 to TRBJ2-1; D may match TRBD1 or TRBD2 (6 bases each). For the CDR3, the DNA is TGTGCCATCAGTGAGTCGCCACAGGGAGGAGGGGGCTACAATGAGCAGTTCTTC. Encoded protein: CAISESPQGGGGYNEQFF.